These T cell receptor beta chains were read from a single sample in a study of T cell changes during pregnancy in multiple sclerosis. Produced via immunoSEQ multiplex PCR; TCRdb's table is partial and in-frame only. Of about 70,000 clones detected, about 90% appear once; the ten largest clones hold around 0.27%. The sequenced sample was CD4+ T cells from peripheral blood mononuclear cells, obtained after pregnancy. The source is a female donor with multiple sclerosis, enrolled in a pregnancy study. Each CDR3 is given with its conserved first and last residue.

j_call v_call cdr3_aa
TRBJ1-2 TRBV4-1 CASSQAGQRRYTF
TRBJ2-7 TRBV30 CAWSLMTSGASYEQYF
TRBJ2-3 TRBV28 CASSYPTGVGHTQYF
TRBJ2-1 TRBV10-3 CAIGGSSYNEQFF
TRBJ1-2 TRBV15 CATSRAGSGNYGYTF
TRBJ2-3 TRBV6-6 CASSPDSGGTANTQYF
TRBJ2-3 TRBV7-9 CASSRGEGTQYF
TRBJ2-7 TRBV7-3 CASSFSSDRDGEQYF
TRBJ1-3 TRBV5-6 CASSLMAGTSGNTIYF
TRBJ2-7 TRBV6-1 CASSTSSSSYEQYF
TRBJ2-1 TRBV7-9 CASSSPTVQNEQFF
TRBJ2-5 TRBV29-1 CSVAPGIETQYF
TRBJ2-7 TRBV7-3 CASSLNGGQGAQYF
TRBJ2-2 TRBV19 CASSRQGDTGELFF
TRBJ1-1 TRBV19 CASSIGGVSNTEAFF
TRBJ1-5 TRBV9 CASSETGGGQPQHF
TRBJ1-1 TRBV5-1 CASSWGTRNTEAFF
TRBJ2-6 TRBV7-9 CASSLAAAGRSGANVLTF
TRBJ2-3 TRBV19 CASSMEGAGTDTQYF
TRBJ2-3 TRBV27 CASSLGGTRLLRDTQYF
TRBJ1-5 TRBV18 CASARDTYQPQHF
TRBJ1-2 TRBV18 CASSQSGGAGGYTF
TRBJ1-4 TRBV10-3 CAISETTVGGEKLFF
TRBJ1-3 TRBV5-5 CASSLRGGPNTIYF
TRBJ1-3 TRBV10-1 CASSDGGTGNTIYF
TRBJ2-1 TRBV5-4 CASSPQIGLAMNEQFF
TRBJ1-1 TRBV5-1 CASSLDSPGTEAFF
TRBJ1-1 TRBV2 CASRSIVNTEAFF